Presented here are 30 T cell receptor beta chains from one specimen sequenced in a study of blood T cells in healthy people across ages. PCR was performed a second time for about 6 to 12 cycles using a sample-barcoded 5' primer and a J-beta primer mix. Each CDR3 protein is one row after TCRdb ran MiXCR on the 5' RACE reads. The sample lists approximately 1.5 million distinct CDR3 sequences; roughly 32% were seen once. Sample: blood. Source of these receptors: a woman aged 25 to 39 in good health.

On this clonotype: One end of the junction fails to match germline, which may point to a read error. This chain links TRBV11-2 with TRBJ2-3, with 10 bases identical to TRBD1. Germline V gives CDR1 SGHAT, CDR2 FQNNGV. The CDR3 spans 15 residues. The CDR3 region has the DNA TGTGTCAGCAGCACCGGGACAGGGGCAACAGATGCGCAGTATTTT. Its protein is CVSSTGTGATDAQYF.

This clonotype was picked up a small number of times. The chain uses TRBV4-1 and TRBJ2-3; D perhaps matches TRBD1 (5 bases). V was trimmed by 4 bases and J by 2 bases, leaving 19 bases between them. The CDR3 extends over 17 amino acids. Germline CDR1 MGHRA, CDR2 YSYEKL. The chain's CDR3 is CASSPRQSRPHTDTQYF. As DNA, the CDR3 is TGCGCCAGCAGCCCCCGACAGTCCCGGCCCCACACAGATACGCAGTATTTT.

The table lists this clonotype with a few counts. J is TRBJ2-1 and V is TRBV6-5; D uncertain. The CDR3 has 13 amino acids. The germline V and J ends were trimmed by 6 bases and 9 bases, with 15 bases remaining between them. Germline CDR1 and CDR2: MNHEY and SVGAGI. The CDR3 DNA is TGTGCCAGCAGCCGGTCTTTGGGTAGTGAGCAGTTCTTC. Its translation: CASSRSLGSEQFF.

A note on this clonotype: This may be a read error, as it is one base from a much larger clone. V usage is TRBV12-3 or TRBV12-4 and J usage is TRBJ2-5; 7 nucleotides align to TRBD1. The CDR3 loop spans 13 amino acids. The CDR3 spells CASSKTGQETRYF. The CDR3 DNA follows: TGTGCCAGCAGTAAGACAGGGCAAGAGACCCGGTACTTC.

The table lists this clonotype with a few counts. The chain is built from TRBV20-1 and TRBJ1-1; no clear D. In germline, CDR1 is DFQATT, CDR2 SNEGSKA (reference sequence). Trimming took 3 bases from V and 5 from J, leaving 13 bases between them. The CDR3 is made up of 13 amino acids. CDR3 in amino acids: CSARPPGGTEAFF. DNA for the CDR3: TGCAGTGCTAGGCCCCCCGGCGGGACTGAAGCTTTCTTT.

This clonotype has a handful of counts. The chain links TRBV7-9 to TRBJ2-7; D is perhaps TRBD1 (5 bases). Between the trimmed V and J ends, which lost 4 bases and 2 bases, there was a span of 18 bases. The CDR3 runs 16 residues. Per germline, CDR1 SEHNR and CDR2 FQNEAQ (reference sequence). Written as DNA, the CDR3 is TGTGCCAGCAGCTCCAATACACAGGACCCGGCCTACGAGCAGTACTTC. Translation: CASSSNTQDPAYEQYF. Using reference TRBV7-9 and TRBJ2-7 for the parts outside the CDR3, the full variable domain is DTGVSQNPRHKITKRGQNVTFRCDPISEHNRLYWYRQTLGQGPEFLTYFQNEAQLEKSRLLSDRFSAERPKGSFSTLEIQRTEQGDSAMYLCASSSNTQDPAYEQYFGPGTRLTVT.

CDR3 sequence: CASSDRIDSPLHF. The DNA of the CDR3 is TGTGCCAGCTCGGACCGGATAGATTCACCCCTCCACTTT. V and J are TRBV4-2 and TRBJ1-6; no clear D gene. V was clipped by 8 bases and J by 8 bases, with 13 bases between them. Germline V gene lookup returns CDR1 LGHNA and CDR2 YNFKEQ. This CDR3 contains 13 residues.

The chain has TRBV28 and TRBJ2-3, with D maybe TRBD2 (5 bases). Germline-derived CDR1 and CDR2 are MDHEN and SYDVKM. Trimming stripped 10 bases from V and 10 bases from J, with 24 bases between. The CDR3 has 14 amino acids. The CDR3 nucleotides read TGTGCCACCAAAGTAGGAGGCACTGGGGTGCCGCAGTATTTT. This translates into CATKVGGTGVPQYF.

This clonotype was counted ten times or more. This rearrangement joins TRBV12-3 or TRBV12-4 to TRBJ2-3; 12 nucleotides match TRBD1. The CDR3 is 15 amino acids. Trimming cost V 6 bases and J 8 bases; bases outside gene matches: 9. In DNA form, the CDR3 reads TGTGCCAGCAGAAGTGGGACAGGGGGCGCGGGTACGCAGTATTTT. It translates to CASRSGTGGAGTQYF.

This clonotype was counted at least ten times. The chain uses TRBV20-1 and TRBJ2-3; TRBD2 aligns across 13 bases. This CDR3 contains 16 residues. CDR1 is DFQATT, CDR2 SNEGSKA, per germline (reference sequence). V shed 7 bases and J 5 bases; nucleotides not matched to a gene: 12. CDR3 sequence (DNA): TGCAGTGTCGAAGTACTAGCGGGGGGGCATGAAGATACGCAGTATTTT. Translating gives CSVEVLAGGHEDTQYF.

The V call is TRBV20-1, the J call TRBJ2-1; 7 nucleotides match TRBD2. This CDR3 comprises 13 residues. Germline-derived CDR1 and CDR2 are DFQATT and SNEGSKA (reference sequence). The CDR3 is CSPTEVAGNEQFF. The CDR3 DNA sequence: TGCAGCCCTACCGAGGTAGCGGGCAATGAGCAGTTCTTC.

This chain uses TRBV20-1 with TRBJ2-6; D gene uncertain. Germline CDR1 is DFQATT and CDR2 is SNEGSKA (reference sequence). Trimming took off 2 bases at V and 2 bases at J, with 16 bases between the two ends. The CDR3 totals 17 residues. CDR3 sequence (DNA): TGCAGTGCTAGAAAGGTAGGGCTGTTACCTGGGGCCAACGTCCTGACTTTC. Protein sequence: CSARKVGLLPGANVLTF.

The sample holds a few counts of this clonotype. J is TRBJ1-2 and V is TRBV27, with 8 bases lining up with TRBD1. Germline CDR1 reads MNHEY; CDR2 reads SMNVEV (reference sequence). This CDR3 comprises 15 residues. Trimming cost V 6 bases and J 4 bases; bases outside gene matches: 10. The CDR3 DNA is TGTGCCAGCAGCCCAAGACAGGGGCTAGGCTATGGCTACACCTTC. Translating it yields CASSPRQGLGYGYTF.

This clonotype was found a few times. V gene TRBV12-3 or TRBV12-4 combines with J gene TRBJ1-2; 7 bases align to TRBD1. V lost 5 bases to trimming and J lost 6 bases; unmatched junction nucleotides: 12. CDR3 length: 15 residues. In nucleotides, the CDR3 is TGTGCCAGCAGTCCGACAGGGCTATTAAGAGATGGCTACACCTTC. Translating gives CASSPTGLLRDGYTF.

This clonotype showed up many times. This chain uses TRBV10-3 with TRBJ2-7; D might be TRBD2 (5 bases). This CDR3 contains 12 residues. Germline values: CDR1 ENHRY, CDR2 SYGVKD. CDR3 amino acids: CASSGIQNEQYF. The CDR3 DNA is TGTGCTTCCTCCGGGATTCAAAACGAGCAGTACTTC.

This clonotype was picked up a small number of times. This sequence joins TRBV15 and TRBJ1-1; maybe TRBD1 (6 bases). The CDR3 extends over 15 amino acids. Trimming removed 1 base at V and 0 bases at J, with 9 bases between. The germline CDR1 and CDR2 sequences are LNHNV and YYDKDF (reference sequence). The CDR3 sequence is CATSRAGQMNTEAFF. DNA for the CDR3: TGTGCCACCAGCAGAGCCGGACAGATGAACACTGAAGCTTTCTTT.

The V gene is TRBV6-6, the J gene TRBJ1-1, with D unclear. The CDR3 covers 13 residues. The V end lost 6 bases, the J end lost 7 bases, and 15 bases lay between the germline ends. CDR1 and CDR2 (germline): MNHNY, SVGAGI (reference sequence). Here the CDR3 reads CASSYRDLDEAFF. The CDR3 nucleotides read TGTGCCAGCAGCTACAGAGATCTCGATGAAGCTTTCTTT.

This chain joins TRBV6-1 and TRBJ1-6; D is unclear. The CDR3 length is 13 residues. The V gene lost 4 bases and the J gene lost 8 bases, with 9 bases spanning the gap. Germline assignment: CDR1 MNHNS and CDR2 SASEGT. The CDR3 DNA sequence: TGTGCCAGCAGTGGGCAGCCATATTCACCCCTCCACTTT. Translating gives CASSGQPYSPLHF.

This clonotype was picked up a small number of times. CDR3 sequence (DNA): TGCGCCGGCAATCAGCGGGAGTCGTGGAATGAGCAGTTCTTC. Amino acids: CAGNQRESWNEQFF. This chain connects TRBV4-1 to TRBJ2-1, with 8 bases fitting TRBD2. The trim removed 11 bases at V and 7 bases at J, leaving 13 bases unmatched. This CDR3 region has 14 residues. The germline V gene has CDR1 MGHRA and CDR2 YSYEKL.

This clonotype occurred once. The chain recombines TRBV28 with TRBJ2-7, with D tentatively TRBD2 (7 bases). Per the germline V gene, CDR1 is MDHEN and CDR2 is SYDVKM. CDR3 length: 16 residues. V gave up 7 bases and J gave up 1 base, with 20 bases separating them. DNA for the CDR3: TGTGCCAGCAAAAGGGGGAGGGGCAGGGGATCCTACGAGCAGTACTTC. It codes for CASKRGRGRGSYEQYF.

CDR3 loop: CASSATGLRIYEQYF. CDR3 coding DNA: TGTGCCAGCAGTGCTACGGGGCTTCGGATCTACGAGCAGTACTTC. The rearrangement joins TRBV6-1 to TRBJ2-7, with D perhaps assigned TRBD1 or TRBD2 (5 bases each). V dropped 4 bases and J dropped 3 bases, with 16 bases sitting between them. CDR1 is MNHNS, CDR2 SASEGT, per germline. The CDR3 consists of 15 residues.

V and J are TRBV2 and TRBJ2-2; D is possibly TRBD1 (6 bases). The V end lost 2 bases, the J end lost 6 bases, and 22 bases lay between the germline ends. CDR3 size: 18 residues. The germline V gene encodes CDR1 SNHLY and CDR2 FYNNEI. The chain's CDR3 is CASSERAPLPGHPGELFF. Written as DNA, the CDR3 is TGTGCCAGCAGTGAAAGGGCCCCCCTACCGGGACACCCCGGGGAGCTGTTTTTT.

This sequence joins TRBV7-9 and TRBJ2-7; TRBD2 matches 10 bases. The germline CDR1 and CDR2 sequences are SEHNR and FQNEAQ (reference sequence). This CDR3 contains 13 residues. V shed 5 bases, J shed 7 bases, and the junction held 5 bases outside the gene matches. CDR3 sequence reads: CASSLTSGEEQYF. The CDR3 region has the DNA TGTGCCAGCAGCCTCACTAGCGGGGAAGAGCAGTACTTC.

The chain carries TRBV5-1 and TRBJ1-2; 12 bases line up with TRBD1. The V gene's germline CDR1 is SGHRS and CDR2 YFSETQ. This CDR3 is built from 15 residues. Trimming cost V 3 bases and J 8 bases; bases outside gene matches: 8. CDR3 region: CASSSGTGGAQGYTF. In DNA form, the CDR3 reads TGCGCCAGCAGCTCCGGGACAGGGGGCGCTCAAGGCTACACCTTC.

This clonotype appeared a few times. This chain uses TRBV6-5 with TRBJ2-1, with TRBD2 matching over 9 bases. V was pared by 4 bases and J by 3 bases, with 1 base of the junction left unmatched. Germline V gives CDR1 MNHEY, CDR2 SVGAGI. This CDR3 is 14 amino acids long. The CDR3 nucleotides read TGTGCCAGCAGTTGGCGGGAGGGCTACAATGAGCAGTTCTTC. This codes for CASSWREGYNEQFF.

V usage is TRBV7-3 and J usage is TRBJ2-2; no clear D gene. Trimming pared 1 base from V and 2 bases from J, leaving 14 bases between. Germline assignment: CDR1 SGHTA and CDR2 FQGTGA. The CDR3 is made up of 17 amino acids. CDR3 amino acids: CASSLSPSGPNTGELFF. In DNA, the CDR3 is TGTGCCAGCAGCTTAAGCCCCTCCGGACCTAACACCGGGGAGCTGTTTTTT.

The rearrangement links TRBV7-3 to TRBJ2-3, with D maybe TRBD1 (5 bases). Between the trimmed V and J ends, which lost 2 bases and 2 bases, there was a span of 11 bases. Germline lookup yields CDR1 SGHTA and CDR2 FQGTGA. There are 15 residues in the CDR3. CDR3 nucleotide sequence: TGTGCCAGCAGCTTACTGTATGGGGCCACAGATACGCAGTATTTT. Amino acids: CASSLLYGATDTQYF.

This clonotype appeared many times. The chain recombines TRBV29-1 with TRBJ2-3; D unresolved. The ends were cut back, 3 bases at V and 2 bases at J, with 3 bases in the middle. The CDR3 length is 11 residues. The germline V gene has CDR1 SQVTM and CDR2 ANQGSEA. This CDR3 reads CSVDNTDTQYF. DNA for the CDR3: TGCAGCGTTGACAACACAGATACGCAGTATTTT.

This clonotype was detected once. One end of the junction is discordant with germline, which a read error may explain. The chain couples TRBV15 to TRBJ2-3; the match to TRBD1 covers 7 bases. The germline V gene has CDR1 LNHNV and CDR2 YYDKDF (reference sequence). CDR3 length: 16 residues. CDR3 region: CATSRGEGATTDTQYF. The CDR3 bases are TGTGCCACTAGCAGAGGTGAGGGGGCTACGACAGATACGCAGTATTTT.

The V gene is TRBV21-1, the J gene TRBJ1-1; whether TRBD1, the table's D call, matches the DNA was not checked. TRBV21-1 has pseudogene status. The CDR3 has 16 amino acids. The CDR3, as DNA: TGTGCCAGCAGCAAGTTACGGGTCAGGGGTAACACTGAAGCTTTCTTT. This translates into CASSKLRVRGNTEAFF.